The present T cell receptor beta chain was sequenced within a study of blood T cell repertoires in COVID-19. This table comes from immunoSEQ multiplex PCR, and its TCRdb copy is limited to in-frame clones, with some not included. The sample carries 250,000 to 350,000 clones, roughly 83% recorded once. This CDR3 spans 16 amino acids. This TCR derives from a human donor with COVID-19, enrolled during active disease. The donor label of this sample is uncertain. V is TRBV21-1 and J is TRBJ2-5; the table's D call, TRBD2, was not checked against the DNA. TRBV21-1 counts as a pseudogene. The sequenced material came from peripheral blood. CDR3 region: CASSKAPEGPQETQYF. The CDR3 DNA is TGTGCCAGCAGCAAAGCCCCGGAGGGGCCCCAAGAGACCCAGTACTTC.